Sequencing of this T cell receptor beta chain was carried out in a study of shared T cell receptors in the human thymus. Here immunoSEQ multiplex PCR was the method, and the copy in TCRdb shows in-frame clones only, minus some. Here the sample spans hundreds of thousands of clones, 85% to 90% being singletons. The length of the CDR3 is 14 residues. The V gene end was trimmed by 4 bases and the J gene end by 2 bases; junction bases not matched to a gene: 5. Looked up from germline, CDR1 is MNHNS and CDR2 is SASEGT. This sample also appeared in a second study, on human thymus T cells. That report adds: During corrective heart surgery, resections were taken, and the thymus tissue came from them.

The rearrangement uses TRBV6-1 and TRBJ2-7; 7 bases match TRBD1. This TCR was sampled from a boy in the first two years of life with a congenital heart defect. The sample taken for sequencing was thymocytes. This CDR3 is CASSGGTVTYEQYF. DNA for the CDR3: TGTGCCAGCAGTGGGGGGACAGTGACCTACGAGCAGTACTTC.